This TCR beta chain originates from a study of blood T cell repertoires in COVID-19. Study-level information: The United States, Italy and Spain were the sources of the acute and convalescent COVID-19 samples. Sample material is recorded as cDNA or gDNA derived from T cells, B-cell-depleted T cells, or PBMCs.

Participants came from roughly 25 US areas, aged roughly 18 to 95 years. V lost 5 bases, J lost 0 bases, and 6 bases stayed unmatched. The CDR3 has 15 amino acids. The germline CDR1 and CDR2 sequences are ENHRY and SYGVKD. Original handling: Reference gene primer amplification gave estimated nucleated cell counts. Here immunoSEQ multiplex PCR was the method, and the copy in TCRdb shows in-frame clones only, minus some. The D gene and trimming were derived from the DNA, and the V and J assignments and clone size from that table. The table lists 150,000 to 200,000 clones, 65% to 90% of them singletons. V gene TRBV10-3 combines with J gene TRBJ1-1; TRBD1 aligns across 7 bases. The sequenced sample consisted of PBMCs or T cells enriched from blood (not recorded which). This receptor was obtained from a woman aged 55-70 years with acute COVID-19. Written as DNA, the CDR3 is TGTGCCATCAGTCGGGACAGCGGAATGAACACTGAAGCTTTCTTT. Protein: CAISRDSGMNTEAFF.